This T cell receptor beta chain was captured in a study of shared clonotypes between healthy human individuals. This CDR3 has 13 residues. Germline V lookup: CDR1 MNHNY, CDR2 SVGAGI (reference sequence). V lost 6 bases and J 1 base, leaving 10 bases between the germline ends. Data came from immunoSEQ multiplex PCR; TCRdb stores just in-frame clones and leaves some out. The sample consists of about 2.3 million clones, approximately 95% of them appearing once. Adults of Caucasian background living in Nashville, Tennessee made up all donors. The receptor's source is a young man in good health. Some clones in this sample may be carry-over from other donors' samples. The sequencing input was naive CD4+ T cells from PBMCs. Subset here: CD45RA+ positively selected. V is TRBV6-6 and J is TRBJ2-7; D is possibly TRBD1 or TRBD2 (6 bases each). The CDR3 nucleotides read TGTGCCAGCAGACAGGGACTGTCCTACGAGCAGTACTTC. Translated: CASRQGLSYEQYF.